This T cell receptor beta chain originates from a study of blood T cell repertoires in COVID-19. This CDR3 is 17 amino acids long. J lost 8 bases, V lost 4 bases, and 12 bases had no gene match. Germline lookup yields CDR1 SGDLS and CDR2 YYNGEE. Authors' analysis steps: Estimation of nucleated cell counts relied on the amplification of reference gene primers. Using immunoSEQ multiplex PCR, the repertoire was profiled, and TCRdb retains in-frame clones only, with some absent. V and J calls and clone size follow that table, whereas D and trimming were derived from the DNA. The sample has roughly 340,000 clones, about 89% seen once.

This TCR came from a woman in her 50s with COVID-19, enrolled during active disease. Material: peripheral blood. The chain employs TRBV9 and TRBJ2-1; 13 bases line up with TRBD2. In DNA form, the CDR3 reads TGTGCCAGCAGCCCCTGGACTAGCGGGAGCAAAGCCCATGAGCAGTTCTTC. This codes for CASSPWTSGSKAHEQFF.